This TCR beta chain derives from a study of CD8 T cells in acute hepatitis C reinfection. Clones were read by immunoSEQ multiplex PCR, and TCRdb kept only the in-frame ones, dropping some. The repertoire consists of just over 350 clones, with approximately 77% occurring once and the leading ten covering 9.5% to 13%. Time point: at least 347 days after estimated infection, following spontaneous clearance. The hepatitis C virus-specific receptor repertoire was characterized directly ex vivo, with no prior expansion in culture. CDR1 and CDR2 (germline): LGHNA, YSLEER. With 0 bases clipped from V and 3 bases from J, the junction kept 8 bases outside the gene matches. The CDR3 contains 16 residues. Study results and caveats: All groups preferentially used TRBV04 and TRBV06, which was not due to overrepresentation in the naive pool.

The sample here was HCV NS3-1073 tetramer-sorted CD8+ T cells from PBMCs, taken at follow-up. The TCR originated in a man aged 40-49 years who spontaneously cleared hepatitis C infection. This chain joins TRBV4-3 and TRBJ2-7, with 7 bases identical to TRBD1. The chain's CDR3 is CASSQETGTANYEQYF. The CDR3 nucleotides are TGCGCCAGCAGCCAAGAAACAGGGACAGCGAACTACGAGCAGTACTTC.